This is a list of T cell receptor beta chains from one sample in a study of cytotoxic CD8 clonotypes in ibrutinib-treated CLL. Clones were read by immunoSEQ multiplex PCR, and TCRdb kept only the in-frame ones, dropping some. The sample lists around 160,000 clones, approximately 90% occurring once. This material consisted of PBMCs, taken at disease progression, from a patient treated with ibrutinib. These receptors were obtained from a human donor with chronic lymphocytic leukemia. The CDR3 runs from the conserved cysteine through the conserved F or W. A D gene is named only where the DNA matches it firmly. The size entry is marked missing in some rows and otherwise reads once, few, many or a size class.

V gene	CDR3 length	D gene	J gene	clone size	CDR3 DNA	CDR3 protein
TRBV28	18	TRBD2	TRBJ2-7	NA	TGTGCCAGCAGTTTAATCGGTAAGACTAGCGGGGCCTCCTACGAGCAGTACTTC	CASSLIGKTSGASYEQYF
TRBV28	14	NA	TRBJ1-5	NA	TGTGCCAGCACCTTGGGGGCAGGGGAACAGCCCCAGCATTTT	CASTLGAGEQPQHF
TRBV7-9	15	NA	TRBJ2-7	NA	TGTGCCAGCAGCTCCACTAGGACAGCGACCTACGAGCAGTACTTC	CASSSTRTATYEQYF
TRBV7-9	13	NA	TRBJ2-5	NA	TGTGCCAGCAGCTTAGTAGAGAGGGAGACCCAGTACTTC	CASSLVERETQYF
TRBV4-2	16	TRBD2	TRBJ2-2	NA	TGTGCCAGCAGCCCAAGTTTAGCGGGAGACACCGGGGAGCTGTTTTTT	CASSPSLAGDTGELFF
TRBV11-2	13	NA	TRBJ2-1	NA	TGTGCCAGCAGCTTGACTAGTCACAATGAGCAGTTCTTC	CASSLTSHNEQFF
TRBV30	15	TRBD2	TRBJ2-1	once	TGTGCTGGAACTAGCGGGCGCAGAGTGAACAATGAGCAGTTCTTC	CAGTSGRRVNNEQFF
TRBV5-1	17	TRBD1	TRBJ1-1	NA	TGCGCCAGCAGCCCACGTCCCGGGACAGGGCCGAACACTGAAGCTTTCTTT	CASSPRPGTGPNTEAFF
TRBV19	16	TRBD1	TRBJ2-7	NA	TGTGCCAGTAGTTCCATTCCGGGACAGAGGGACTACGAGCAGTACTTC	CASSSIPGQRDYEQYF
TRBV23-1	16	TRBD1	TRBJ2-1	NA	TGCGCCAGCAGTCAATACCCGGGACAGGGGGACAATGAGCAGTTCTTC	CASSQYPGQGDNEQFF
TRBV6-5	14	NA	TRBJ2-1	NA	TGTGCCAGCAGAGAAGGGGATGACTACAATGAGCAGTTCTTC	CASREGDDYNEQFF
TRBV27	15	NA	TRBJ2-3	once	TGTGCCAGCAGTGATTTTGAGGATAGCACAGATACGCAGTATTTT	CASSDFEDSTDTQYF
TRBV29-1	13	TRBD1	TRBJ2-1	NA	TGCAGCGAAGAACCGGGACAGGGGAATGAGCAGTTCTTC	CSEEPGQGNEQFF
TRBV7-2	17	TRBD2	TRBJ2-1	NA	TGTGCCAGCAGCTCTGGGACTAGCGGGAGTAAAATAGATGAGCAGTTCTTC	CASSSGTSGSKIDEQFF
TRBV10-2	15	TRBD2	TRBJ2-3	NA	TGCGCCAGCAGTGAGGGCGGGAGGGTCTCAGATACGCAGTATTTT	CASSEGGRVSDTQYF